This T cell receptor beta chain was captured in a study of T cells after yellow fever vaccination. Findings and caveats of the study: Only a small proportion of the clonotypes turned up in both the CD4 and the CD8 compartments, likely arising from convergent recombination. Researchers cautioned that FACS-sorted repertoires could harbor abundant clonotypes contaminating from the bulk population.

Losses at the gene ends were 4 bases for V and 5 bases for J; bases not matched to a gene: 8. Looked up from germline, CDR1 is KGHDR and CDR2 is SFDVKD. The CDR3 contains 15 residues. There are many counts of this clonotype. Its target is not known. Generation of TCR cDNA used 5'RACE template switching (which added a universal primer site and UMIs). TCRdb re-derived calls from the 5' RACE reads in MiXCR, one entry per CDR3 protein. Of a few hundred thousand distinct CDR3 sequences in the sample, 6.8% were seen once. This specimen was PBMCs, taken more than 35 days after the first yellow fever vaccination. This chain joins TRBV24-1 and TRBJ1-1; 8 bases match TRBD1. This receptor was taken from a man in his late teens or twenties who received the YFV17D yellow fever vaccine. CDR3 region: CATSDSTGVGTEAFF. The CDR3 nucleotides read TGTGCCACCAGTGACTCGACAGGGGTCGGGACTGAAGCTTTCTTT.